This entry is about one T cell receptor (beta chain). CDR1 MNHNS and CDR2 SASEGT come from the germline V gene. The CDR3 sequence is 20 residues long. V was pared by 2 bases and J by 0 bases, with 17 bases of the junction left unmatched. Assay used: immunoSEQ multiplex PCR; TCRdb lists only in-frame clones, some missing. This sample has some 19,000 clones, with around 80% found just once. This specimen belongs to a study of OX40 agonist ivuxolimab in advanced cancers. Whole-study context: Patients received the agonistic anti-OX40 (CD134) antibody ivuxolimab. Partial responses were observed in three patients, of whom one had hepatocellular carcinoma and two had cutaneous melanoma.

The sequencing used CD4+ or CD8+ T cells sorted from blood, collected in a trial of the OX40 agonist ivuxolimab. The TCR originated in an adult with an advanced solid tumor such as melanoma, head and neck, liver or kidney cancer. The chain combines TRBV6-1 with TRBJ2-3; 7 bases line up with TRBD2. DNA of the CDR3: TGTGCCAGCAGTGAATCTGCTAGGTGGGGGGGTATCTCTAGCACAGATACGCAGTATTTT. The encoded protein is CASSESARWGGISSTDTQYF.